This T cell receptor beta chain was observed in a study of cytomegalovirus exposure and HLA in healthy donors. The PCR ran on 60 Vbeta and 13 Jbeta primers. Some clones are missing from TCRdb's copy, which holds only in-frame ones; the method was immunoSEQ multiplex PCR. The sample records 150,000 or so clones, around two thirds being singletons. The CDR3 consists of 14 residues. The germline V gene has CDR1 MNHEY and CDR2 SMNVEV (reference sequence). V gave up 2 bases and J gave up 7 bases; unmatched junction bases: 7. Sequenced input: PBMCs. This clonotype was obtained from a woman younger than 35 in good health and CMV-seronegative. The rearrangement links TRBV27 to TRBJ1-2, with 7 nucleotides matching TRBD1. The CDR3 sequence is CASSLGQGGSGYTF. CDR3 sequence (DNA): TGTGCCAGCAGTTTAGGGCAGGGGGGCAGTGGCTACACCTTC.